This T cell receptor (beta chain) was captured by sequencing in a study of shared clonotypes between healthy human individuals. Across the whole study: Donor ages ranged 18 to 49 years: two women, a few men. Points from the study as a whole: When naive CD4 clonotypes were compared across a few donors, about 5% were shared. Incomplete sequencing of sorted subsets was indicated by rarefaction despite large depth.

The junction had 10 bases not matched to a gene; V was cut back by 0 bases and J by 5 bases. This CDR3 spans 17 amino acids. CDR1 and CDR2 from the germline V gene are SGHRS and YFSETQ. Naive CD8 cells lacked CD45RO, underwent positive selection for CCR7 and left out terminally differentiated effector memory CD45RA+ cells. Every donor was a Caucasian adult from Nashville, Tennessee. Clones were sequenced by immunoSEQ multiplex PCR, and TCRdb holds only the in-frame ones, with some missing. The sample has approximately 2,200,000 clones; under 95% are singletons. A word on this clone: Its antigen is not known.

This chain joins TRBV5-1 and TRBJ2-3; 9 bases are shared with TRBD2. Sequenced material: naive CD8+ T cells from PBMCs. This TCR was recovered from a man in his late teens or twenties in good health. Some clones in this sample may be carry-over from other donors' samples. CDR3 amino acids: CASSLGGRGRARDTQYF. CDR3 nucleotide sequence: TGCGCCAGCAGCTTGGGTGGGCGCGGGAGGGCCAGAGATACGCAGTATTTT. Drawing the rest from reference TRBV5-1 and TRBJ2-3, the complete variable domain is KAGVTQTPRYLIKTRGQQVTLSCSPISGHRSVSWYQQTPGQGLQFLFEYFSETQRNKGNFPGRFSGRQFSNSRSEMNVSTLELGDSALYLCASSLGGRGRARDTQYFGPGTRLTVL.